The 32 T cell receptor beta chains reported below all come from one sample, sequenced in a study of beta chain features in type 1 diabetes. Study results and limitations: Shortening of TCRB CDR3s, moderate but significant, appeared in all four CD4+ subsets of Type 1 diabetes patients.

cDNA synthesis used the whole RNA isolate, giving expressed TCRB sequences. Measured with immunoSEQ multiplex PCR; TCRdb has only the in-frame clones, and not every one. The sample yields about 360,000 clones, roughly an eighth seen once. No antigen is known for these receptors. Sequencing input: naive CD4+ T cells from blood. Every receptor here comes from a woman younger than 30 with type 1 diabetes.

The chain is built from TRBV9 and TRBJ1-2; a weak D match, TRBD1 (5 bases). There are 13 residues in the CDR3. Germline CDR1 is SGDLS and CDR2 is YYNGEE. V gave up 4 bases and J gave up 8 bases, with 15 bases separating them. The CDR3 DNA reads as TGTGCCAGCAGCCCGGGGGAGGGTGAGGGCTACACCTTC. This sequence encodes CASSPGEGEGYTF. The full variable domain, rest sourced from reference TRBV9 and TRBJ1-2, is DSGVTQTPKHLITATGQRVTLRCSPRSGDLSVYWYQQSLDQGLQFLIQYYNGEERAKGNILERFSAQQFPDLHSELNLSSLELGDSALYFCASSPGEGEGYTFGSGTRLTVV.

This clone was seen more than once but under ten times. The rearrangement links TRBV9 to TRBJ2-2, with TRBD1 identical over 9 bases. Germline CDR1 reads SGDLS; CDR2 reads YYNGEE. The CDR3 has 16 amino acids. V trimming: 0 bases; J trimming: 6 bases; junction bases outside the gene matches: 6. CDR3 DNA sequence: TGTGCCAGCAGCGTAGGCGGGACAGGGTTGGCCGGGGAGCTGTTTTTT. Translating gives CASSVGGTGLAGELFF.

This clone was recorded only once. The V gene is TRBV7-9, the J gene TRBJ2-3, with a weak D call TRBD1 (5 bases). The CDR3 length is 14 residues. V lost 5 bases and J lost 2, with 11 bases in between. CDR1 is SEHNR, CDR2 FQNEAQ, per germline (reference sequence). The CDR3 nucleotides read TGTGCCAGCAGCCTCGACAGTTACACAGATACGCAGTATTTT. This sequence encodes CASSLDSYTDTQYF.

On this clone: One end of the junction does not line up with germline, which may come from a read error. In nucleotides, the CDR3 is TGTGCCTTCTACTCGATAACCAGGGGTTACGAATCCTTC. Residues: CAFYSITRGYESF. The chain has TRBV30 and TRBJ2-7, with D possibly being TRBD1 (6 bases). This CDR3 region has 13 residues. Germline assignment: CDR1 GTSNPN and CDR2 SVGIG (reference sequence).

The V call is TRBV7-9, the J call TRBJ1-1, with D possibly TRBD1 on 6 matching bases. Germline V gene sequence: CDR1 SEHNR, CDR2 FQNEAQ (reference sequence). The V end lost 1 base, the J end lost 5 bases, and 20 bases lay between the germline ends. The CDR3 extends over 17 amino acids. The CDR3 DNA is TGTGCCAGCAGCTTAGTACAGCAAAGCAGCAGGGGAACTGAAGCTTTCTTT. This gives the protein CASSLVQQSSRGTEAFF. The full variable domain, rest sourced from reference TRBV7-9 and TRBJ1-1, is DTGVSQNPRHKITKRGQNVTFRCDPISEHNRLYWYRQTLGQGPEFLTYFQNEAQLEKSRLLSDRFSAERPKGSFSTLEIQRTEQGDSAMYLCASSLVQQSSRGTEAFFGQGTRLTVV.

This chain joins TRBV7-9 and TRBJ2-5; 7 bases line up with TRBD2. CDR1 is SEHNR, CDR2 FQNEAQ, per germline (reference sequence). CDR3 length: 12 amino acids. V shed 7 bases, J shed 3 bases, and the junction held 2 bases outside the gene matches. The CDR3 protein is CASIGGKETQYF. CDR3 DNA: TGTGCCAGCATCGGGGGGAAAGAGACCCAGTACTTC.

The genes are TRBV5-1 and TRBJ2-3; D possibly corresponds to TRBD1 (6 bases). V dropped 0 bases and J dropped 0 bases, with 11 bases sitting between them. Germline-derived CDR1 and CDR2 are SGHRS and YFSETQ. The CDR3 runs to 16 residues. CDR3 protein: CASSLAVRGSTDTQYF. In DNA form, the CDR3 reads TGCGCCAGCAGCTTGGCCGTCAGGGGTAGCACAGATACGCAGTATTTT.

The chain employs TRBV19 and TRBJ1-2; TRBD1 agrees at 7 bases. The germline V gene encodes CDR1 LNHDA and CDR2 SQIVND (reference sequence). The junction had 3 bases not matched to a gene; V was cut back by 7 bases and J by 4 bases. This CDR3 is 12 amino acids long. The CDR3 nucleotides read TGTGCCAGTACTGACAGGGCCTATGGCTACACCTTC. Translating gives CASTDRAYGYTF.

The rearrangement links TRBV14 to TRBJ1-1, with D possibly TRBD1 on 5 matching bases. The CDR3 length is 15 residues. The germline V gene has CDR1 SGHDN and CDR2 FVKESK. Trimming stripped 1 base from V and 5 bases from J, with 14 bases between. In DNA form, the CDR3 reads TGTGCCAGCAGCCAAGGCGGGACTTTGGCGACTGAAGCTTTCTTT. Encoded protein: CASSQGGTLATEAFF.

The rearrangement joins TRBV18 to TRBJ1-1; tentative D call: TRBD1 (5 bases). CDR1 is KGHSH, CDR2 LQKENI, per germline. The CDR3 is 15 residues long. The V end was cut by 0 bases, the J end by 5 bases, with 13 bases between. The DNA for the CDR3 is TGTGCCAGCTCACCACCAGGCAGGGTTGGGACTGAAGCTTTCTTT. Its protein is CASSPPGRVGTEAFF.

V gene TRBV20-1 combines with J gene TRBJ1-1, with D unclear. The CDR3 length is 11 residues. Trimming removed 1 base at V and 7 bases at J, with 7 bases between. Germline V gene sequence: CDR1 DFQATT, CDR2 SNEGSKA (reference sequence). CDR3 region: CSARATGEAFF. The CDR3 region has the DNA TGCAGTGCTAGAGCTACGGGTGAAGCTTTCTTT.

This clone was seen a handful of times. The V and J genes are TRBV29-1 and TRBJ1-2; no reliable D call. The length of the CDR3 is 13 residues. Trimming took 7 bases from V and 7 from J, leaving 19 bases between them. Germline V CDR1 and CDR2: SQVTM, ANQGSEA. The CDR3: CSAQRERRRGYTF. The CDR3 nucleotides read TGCAGCGCCCAAAGGGAGAGACGGCGTGGCTACACCTTC.

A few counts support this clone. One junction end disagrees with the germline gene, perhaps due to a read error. Here the CDR3 reads CASSQGVAGGDDF. For the CDR3, the DNA is TGTGCCAGCAGCCAGGGGGTAGCGGGAGGGGATGATTTT. The V gene is TRBV7-2, the J gene TRBJ2-3; 11 bases line up with TRBD2. Germline CDR1 reads SGHTA; CDR2 reads FQGNSA. The CDR3 spans 13 residues.

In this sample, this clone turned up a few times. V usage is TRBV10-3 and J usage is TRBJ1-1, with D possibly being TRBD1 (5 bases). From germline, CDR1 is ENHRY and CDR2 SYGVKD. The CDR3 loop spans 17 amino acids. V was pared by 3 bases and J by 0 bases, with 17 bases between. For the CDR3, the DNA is TGTGCCATCAGTGATCAAGCAGGGTCCCACATGAACACTGAAGCTTTCTTT. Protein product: CAISDQAGSHMNTEAFF.

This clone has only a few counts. CDR3: CATRRRVPYEQYF. The DNA for the CDR3 is TGTGCCACCAGGCGGCGGGTACCCTACGAGCAGTACTTC. The chain has TRBV28 and TRBJ2-7, with a tentative D call TRBD2 (5 bases). Looked up from germline, CDR1 is MDHEN and CDR2 is SYDVKM. V gave up 10 bases and J gave up 2 bases, with 15 bases separating them. This CDR3 has 13 residues.

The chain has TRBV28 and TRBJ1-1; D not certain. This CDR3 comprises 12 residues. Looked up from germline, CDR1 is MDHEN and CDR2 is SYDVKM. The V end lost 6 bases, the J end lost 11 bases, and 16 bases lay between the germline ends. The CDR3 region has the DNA TGTGCCAGCAGGGACCCTCGGGATAGGGCTTTCTTT. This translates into CASRDPRDRAFF.

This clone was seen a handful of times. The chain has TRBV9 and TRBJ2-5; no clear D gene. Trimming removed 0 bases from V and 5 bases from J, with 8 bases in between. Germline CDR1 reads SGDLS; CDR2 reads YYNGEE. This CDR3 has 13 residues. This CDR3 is CASSVAGLETQYF. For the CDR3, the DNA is TGTGCCAGCAGCGTAGCCGGTTTGGAGACCCAGTACTTC.

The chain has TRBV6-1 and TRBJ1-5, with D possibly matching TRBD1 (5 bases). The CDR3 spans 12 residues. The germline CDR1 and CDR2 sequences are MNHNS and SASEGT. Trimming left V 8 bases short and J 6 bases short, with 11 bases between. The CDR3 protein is CASVGGSQPQHF. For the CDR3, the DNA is TGTGCCAGCGTCGGGGGAAGTCAGCCCCAGCATTTT.

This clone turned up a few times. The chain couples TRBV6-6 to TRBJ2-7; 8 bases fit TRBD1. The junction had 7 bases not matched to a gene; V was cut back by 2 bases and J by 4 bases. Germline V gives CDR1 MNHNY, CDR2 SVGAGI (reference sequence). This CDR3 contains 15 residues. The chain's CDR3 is CASSYPRTGTYEQYF. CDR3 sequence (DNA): TGTGCCAGCAGTTACCCCCGGACAGGGACGTACGAGCAGTACTTC.

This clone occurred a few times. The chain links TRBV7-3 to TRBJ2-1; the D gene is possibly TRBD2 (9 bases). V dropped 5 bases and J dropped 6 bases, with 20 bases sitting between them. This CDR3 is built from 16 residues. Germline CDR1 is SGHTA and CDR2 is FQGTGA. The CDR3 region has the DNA TGTGCCAGCAGCCTCCCTTCTAGCGGGACAGGCAATGAGCAGTTCTTC. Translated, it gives CASSLPSSGTGNEQFF.

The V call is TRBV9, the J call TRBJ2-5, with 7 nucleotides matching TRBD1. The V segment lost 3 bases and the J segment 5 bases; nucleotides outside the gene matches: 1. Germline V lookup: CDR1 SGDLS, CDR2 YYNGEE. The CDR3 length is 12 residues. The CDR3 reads CASSARGETQYF. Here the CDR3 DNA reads TGTGCCAGCAGCGCCAGGGGGGAGACCCAGTACTTC.

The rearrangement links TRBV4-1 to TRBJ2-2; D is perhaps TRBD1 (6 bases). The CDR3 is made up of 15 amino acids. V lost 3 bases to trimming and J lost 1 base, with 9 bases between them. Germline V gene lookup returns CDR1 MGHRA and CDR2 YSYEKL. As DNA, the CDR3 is TGCGCCAGCAGCCAGGACAGAAGGAACACCGGGGAGCTGTTTTTT. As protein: CASSQDRRNTGELFF.

This CDR3 is CASSPPSLTNTEAFF. The CDR3, as DNA: TGTGCCAGCTCACCACCGTCCCTAACGAACACTGAAGCTTTCTTT. The chain is built from TRBV18 and TRBJ1-1; D unresolved. Germline V CDR1 and CDR2: KGHSH, LQKENI. The CDR3 runs to 15 residues. Trimming took off 0 bases at V and 1 base at J, with 9 bases between the two ends.

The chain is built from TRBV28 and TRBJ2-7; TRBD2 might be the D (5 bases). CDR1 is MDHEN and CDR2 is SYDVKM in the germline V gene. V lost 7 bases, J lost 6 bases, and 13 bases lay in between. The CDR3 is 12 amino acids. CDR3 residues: CASTFGEFEQYF. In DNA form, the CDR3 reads TGTGCCAGCACCTTTGGGGAGTTCGAGCAGTACTTC.

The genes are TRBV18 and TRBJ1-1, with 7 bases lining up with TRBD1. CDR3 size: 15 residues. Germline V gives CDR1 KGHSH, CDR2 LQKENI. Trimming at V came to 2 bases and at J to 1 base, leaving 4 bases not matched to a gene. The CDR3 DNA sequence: TGTGCCAGCTCACCATGGACAGGCGGGAACACTGAAGCTTTCTTT. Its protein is CASSPWTGGNTEAFF.

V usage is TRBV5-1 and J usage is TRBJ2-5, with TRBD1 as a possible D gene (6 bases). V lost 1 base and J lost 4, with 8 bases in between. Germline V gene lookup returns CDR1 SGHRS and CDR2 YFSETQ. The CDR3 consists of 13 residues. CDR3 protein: CASSLTGLETQYF. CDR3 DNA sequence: TGCGCCAGCAGCTTGACAGGGTTAGAGACCCAGTACTTC.

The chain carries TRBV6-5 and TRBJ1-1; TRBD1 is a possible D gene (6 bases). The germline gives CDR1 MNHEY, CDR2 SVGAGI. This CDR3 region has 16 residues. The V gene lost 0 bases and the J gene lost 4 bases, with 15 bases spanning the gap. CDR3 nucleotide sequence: TGTGCCAGCAGTTACTCGATACTCGGCAGGGGCACTGAAGCTTTCTTT. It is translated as CASSYSILGRGTEAFF.

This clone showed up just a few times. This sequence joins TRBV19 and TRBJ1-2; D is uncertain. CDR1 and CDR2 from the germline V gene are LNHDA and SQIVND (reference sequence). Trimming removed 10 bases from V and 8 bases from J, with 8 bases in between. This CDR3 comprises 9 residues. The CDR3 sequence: CATWRGYTF. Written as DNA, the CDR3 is TGTGCCACCTGGAGGGGCTACACCTTC.

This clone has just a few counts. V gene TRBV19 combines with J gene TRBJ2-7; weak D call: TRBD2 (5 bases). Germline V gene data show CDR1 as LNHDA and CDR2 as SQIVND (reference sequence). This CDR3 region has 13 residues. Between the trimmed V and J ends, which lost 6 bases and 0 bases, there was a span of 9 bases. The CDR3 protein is CASSSDYSYEQYF. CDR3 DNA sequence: TGTGCCAGTAGCTCCGACTACTCCTACGAGCAGTACTTC. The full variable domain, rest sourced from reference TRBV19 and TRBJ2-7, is DGGITQSPKYLFRKEGQNVTLSCEQNLNHDAMYWYRQDPGQGLRLIYYSQIVNDFQKGDIAEGYSVSREKKESFPLTVTSAQKNPTAFYLCASSSDYSYEQYFGPGTRLTVT.

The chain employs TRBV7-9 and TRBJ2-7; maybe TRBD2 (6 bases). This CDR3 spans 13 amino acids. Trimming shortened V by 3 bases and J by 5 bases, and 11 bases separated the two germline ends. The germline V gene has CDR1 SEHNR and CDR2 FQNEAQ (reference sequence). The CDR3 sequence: CASSLTSQNEQYF. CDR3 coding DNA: TGTGCCAGCAGCTTGACTAGTCAGAACGAGCAGTACTTC.

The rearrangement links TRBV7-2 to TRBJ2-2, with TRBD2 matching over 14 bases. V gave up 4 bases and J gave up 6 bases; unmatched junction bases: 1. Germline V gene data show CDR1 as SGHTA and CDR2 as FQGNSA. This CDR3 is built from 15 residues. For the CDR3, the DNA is TGTGCCAGCAGCTCGGGACTAGCGGGAGCCGGGGAGCTGTTTTTT. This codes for CASSSGLAGAGELFF.

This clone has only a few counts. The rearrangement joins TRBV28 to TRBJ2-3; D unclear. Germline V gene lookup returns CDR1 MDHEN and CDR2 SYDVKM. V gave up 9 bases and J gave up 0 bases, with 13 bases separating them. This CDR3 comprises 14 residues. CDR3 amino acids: CASFPSTSTDTQYF. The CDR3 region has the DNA TGTGCCAGTTTCCCCTCAACTAGCACAGATACGCAGTATTTT. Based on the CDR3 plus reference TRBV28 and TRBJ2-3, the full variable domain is DVKVTQSSRYLVKRTGEKVFLECVQDMDHENMFWYRQDPGLGLRLIYFSYDVKMKEKGDIPEGYSVSREKKERFSLILESASTNQTSMYLCASFPSTSTDTQYFGPGTRLTVL.